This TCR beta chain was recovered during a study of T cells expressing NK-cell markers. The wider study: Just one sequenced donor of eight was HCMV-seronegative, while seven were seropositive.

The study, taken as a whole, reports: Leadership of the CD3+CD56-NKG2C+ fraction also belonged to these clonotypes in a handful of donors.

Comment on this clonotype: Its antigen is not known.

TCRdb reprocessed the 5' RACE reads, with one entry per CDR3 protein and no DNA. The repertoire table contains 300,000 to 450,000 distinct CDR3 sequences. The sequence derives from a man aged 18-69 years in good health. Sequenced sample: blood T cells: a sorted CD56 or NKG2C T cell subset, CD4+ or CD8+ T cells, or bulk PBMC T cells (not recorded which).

The CDR3 protein is CAISERGSNQPQHF. The gene calls are TRBV10-3 and TRBJ1-5; TCRdb reports TRBD1, a call that lacks DNA to check it against. The germline CDR1 and CDR2 sequences are ENHRY and SYGVKD. The CDR3 length is 14 residues.